This T cell receptor (beta chain) is drawn from a study of CD8 T cells in ankylosing spondylitis (dated by TCRdb to the late 2010s). As for the study more broadly: The study set out to find disease-linked TCR variants by profiling T cell receptor beta repertoires in ankylosing spondylitis patients and healthy donors. The whole study cohort included 108 healthy donors and 20 to 30 ankylosing spondylitis patients. Peripheral blood samples were taken, and synovial fluid was additionally collected from ankylosing spondylitis patients.

The table lists this clonotype with many counts. It lacks a known antigen. No qualities accompany the bases; no much larger clone lies one base away. Taken from the germline V gene, the CDR1 and CDR2 loops are MNHNS and SASEGT. The CDR3 covers 19 residues, taking in both the cysteine and the phenylalanine. The entry retains the CDR3 DNA only, 57 bases that are in frame from base 1. The V end loses 5 bases and the J end loses 2 bases, and a stretch of 24 bases separates them. Results the study describes overall, beyond this receptor: The disease-linked clones were reported to be significantly enriched in matched synovial fluid samples from ankylosing spondylitis patients. Blood from ankylosing spondylitis patients appeared to be characterized by a TCR beta motif composed of roughly eight highly homologous amino acid variants. Some motif variants were previously reported in synovial fluid and blood of reactive arthritis patients, suggesting common disease-initiation mechanisms. The disease-linked clones showed a CD8+ phenotype and occurred at relatively low frequencies in peripheral blood.

Data came from an Illumina HiSeq 2500. TCR beta libraries were prepared by quantitative 5'-RACE with molecular barcodes. Under the source paper's analysis protocol: A new computational method based on a probabilistic model of VDJ rearrangement was used to identify disease-linked TCR variants. TCRdb handled the public reads itself, with Q25 trimming in fastp and clone calling in MiXCR, and kept productive beta chains. CDR3 protein duplicates are merged, each entry listing the most common genes and DNA. The V and J calls were not made by the authors but by TCRdb's processing. The sample profile shows more than 400,000 distinct CDR3 sequences; over 4% of them were found once. The ten largest account for around 3.5% of the sample.

The chain links TRBV6-1 with TRBJ2-2, with the D gene too uncertain to name. The clonotype originates from a male donor with ankylosing spondylitis. Sequenced: blood, either unsorted or a sorted T cell fraction (not recorded which). CDR3 reads: CASSIEDGRYDLNTGELFF. The DNA reads as follows: TGTGCCAGCAGTATAGAGGACGGCCGCTACGACTTAAACACCGGGGAGCTGTTTTTT.